The sequence of this T cell receptor beta chain was determined in a study of cytomegalovirus exposure and HLA in healthy donors. In regard to this clone: Its antigen remains unidentified.

The PCR ran on 60 Vbeta and 13 Jbeta primers. Profiling relied on immunoSEQ multiplex PCR, and the TCRdb table lists in-frame clones only, not all of them. This sample has over 110,000 clones; over 75% occur once, and the top ten carry around 9.1%. CDR1 is SEHNR and CDR2 is FQNEAQ in the germline V gene (reference sequence). Trimming cost V 5 bases and J 4 bases; bases outside gene matches: 7. CDR3 length: 14 amino acids. Study conclusions and caveats: Later work showed greater clonal expansion in HLA-associated TCR beta chains than in equally common others. Common viral pathogens were later found to be apparently linked to several of the most significant clusters.

Sample: PBMCs. J is TRBJ2-5 and V is TRBV7-9; 7 bases are a match to TRBD1. This TCR was recovered from a woman aged 45-65 years in good health and CMV-seropositive. The CDR3 sequence: CASSISRDRETQYF. Here the CDR3 DNA reads TGTGCCAGCAGCATATCTCGGGACAGAGAGACCCAGTACTTC.